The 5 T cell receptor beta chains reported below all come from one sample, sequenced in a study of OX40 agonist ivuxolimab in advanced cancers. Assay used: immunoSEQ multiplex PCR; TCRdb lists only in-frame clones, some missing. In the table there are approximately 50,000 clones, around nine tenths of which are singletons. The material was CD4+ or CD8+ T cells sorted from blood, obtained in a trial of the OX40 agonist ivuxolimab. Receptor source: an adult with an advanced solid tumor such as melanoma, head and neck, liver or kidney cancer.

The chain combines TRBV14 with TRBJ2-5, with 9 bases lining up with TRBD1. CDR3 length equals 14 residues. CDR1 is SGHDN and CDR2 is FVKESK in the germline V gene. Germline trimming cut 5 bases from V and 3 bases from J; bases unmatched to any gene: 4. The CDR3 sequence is CASSSGTGKETQYF. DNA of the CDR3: TGTGCCAGCAGCTCCGGGACAGGGAAAGAGACCCAGTACTTC.

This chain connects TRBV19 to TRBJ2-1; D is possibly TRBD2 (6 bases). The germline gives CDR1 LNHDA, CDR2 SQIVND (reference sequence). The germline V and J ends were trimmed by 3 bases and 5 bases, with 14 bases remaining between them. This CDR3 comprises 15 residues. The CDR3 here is CASSIAGRRDNEQFF. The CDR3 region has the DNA TGTGCCAGTAGTATCGCTGGTAGGAGGGACAATGAGCAGTTCTTC.

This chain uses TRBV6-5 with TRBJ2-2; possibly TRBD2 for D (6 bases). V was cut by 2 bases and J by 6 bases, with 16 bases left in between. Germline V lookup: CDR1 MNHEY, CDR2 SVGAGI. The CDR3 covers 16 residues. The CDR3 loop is CASSYLAGSGAGELFF. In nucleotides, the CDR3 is TGTGCCAGCAGTTACCTCGCAGGGTCGGGGGCCGGGGAGCTGTTTTTT.

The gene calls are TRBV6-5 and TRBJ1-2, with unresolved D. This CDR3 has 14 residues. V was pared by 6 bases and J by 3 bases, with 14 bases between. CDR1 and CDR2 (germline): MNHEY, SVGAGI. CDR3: CASSLDGEDYGYTF. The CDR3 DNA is TGTGCCAGCAGCTTAGACGGGGAGGACTATGGCTACACCTTC.

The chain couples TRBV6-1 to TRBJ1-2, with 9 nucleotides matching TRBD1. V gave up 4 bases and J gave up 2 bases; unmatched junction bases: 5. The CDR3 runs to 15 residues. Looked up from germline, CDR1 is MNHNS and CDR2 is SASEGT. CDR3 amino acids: CASSGTGASNYGYTF. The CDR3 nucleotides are TGTGCCAGCAGTGGGACAGGGGCTTCCAACTATGGCTACACCTTC.